The 23 T cell receptor beta chains below come from one sample, sequenced in a study of T cell changes during pregnancy in multiple sclerosis. Sequenced by immunoSEQ multiplex PCR; TCRdb stores in-frame clones only, minus some. The sample consists of under 45,000 clones, approximately 91% of them appearing once. The source material was CD8+ T cells from peripheral blood mononuclear cells, sampled in the third trimester of pregnancy. The source is a female donor with multiple sclerosis, enrolled in a pregnancy study.

V usage is TRBV2 and J usage is TRBJ2-7; D not resolved. Germline assignment: CDR1 SNHLY and CDR2 FYNNEI. This CDR3 has 16 residues. Trimming cost V 6 bases and J 0 bases, with 18 bases left between them. As DNA, the CDR3 is TGTGCCAGCAGGCTATCAGCAGGTGATATCTCCTACGAGCAGTACTTC. Its translation: CASRLSAGDISYEQYF.

The chain links TRBV6-1 to TRBJ2-7; 8 positions match TRBD2. The CDR3 is 14 amino acids. CDR1 is MNHNS and CDR2 is SASEGT in the germline V gene. V was pared by 7 bases and J by 2 bases, with 7 bases of the junction left unmatched. The CDR3 sequence is CASKDGREAYEQYF. The DNA for the CDR3 is TGTGCCAGCAAGGATGGGCGGGAGGCCTACGAGCAGTACTTC.

This chain joins TRBV11-2 and TRBJ2-3, with D possibly matching TRBD2 (6 bases). The germline V gene has CDR1 SGHAT and CDR2 FQNNGV. V dropped 5 bases and J dropped 11 bases, with 14 bases sitting between them. This CDR3 has 12 amino acids. As DNA, the CDR3 is TGTGCCAGCAGCCGAGGGTCGGGGGTGCAGTATTTT. It yields the protein CASSRGSGVQYF.

Worth noting for this clone: Distinct nucleotide sequences in the sample also encode this CDR3. The CDR3 loop is CASSQLREVHNEQFF. The CDR3 DNA is TGTGCCAGCAGCCAATTGCGGGAGGTACACAATGAGCAGTTCTTC. The V and J genes are TRBV4-2 and TRBJ2-1, with 8 bases that match TRBD2. The germline CDR1 and CDR2 sequences are LGHNA and YNFKEQ. CDR3 length: 15 amino acids. V lost 2 bases to trimming and J lost 5 bases; unmatched junction nucleotides: 5.

The genes are TRBV19 and TRBJ1-1; D not certain. The CDR3 sequence is 13 residues long. The V gene lost 6 bases and the J gene lost 0 bases, with 8 bases spanning the gap. The germline V gene encodes CDR1 LNHDA and CDR2 SQIVND (reference sequence). In DNA form, the CDR3 reads TGTGCCAGTAGCCATACAGTGAACACTGAAGCTTTCTTT. Translating gives CASSHTVNTEAFF.

The V gene is TRBV27, the J gene TRBJ2-6; the D gene is possibly TRBD2 (6 bases). Trimming took 4 bases from V and 12 from J, leaving 19 bases between them. CDR1 MNHEY and CDR2 SMNVEV come from the germline V gene (reference sequence). The CDR3 extends over 15 amino acids. The CDR3 DNA reads as TGTGCCAGCAGTTCATCCGGGACTGACCCTTTCGTCCTGACTTTC. Its translation is CASSSSGTDPFVLTF.

This chain uses TRBV27 with TRBJ1-6, with D possibly matching TRBD1 (6 bases). The germline gives CDR1 MNHEY, CDR2 SMNVEV (reference sequence). The CDR3 loop spans 14 amino acids. The V and J ends lost 6 bases and 10 bases respectively, with 16 bases between them. The CDR3 region has the DNA TGTGCCAGCAGCCCTAGGGGGACCAACTCACCCCTCCACTTT. Protein sequence: CASSPRGTNSPLHF.

J is TRBJ2-3 and V is TRBV9; 7 bases agree with TRBD1. Germline CDR1 SGDLS, CDR2 YYNGEE. Unmatched junction bases numbered 13, after V lost 4 bases and J lost 2 bases. This CDR3 contains 17 residues. The CDR3 sequence: CASSPETGSPNTDTQYF. In nucleotides, the CDR3 is TGTGCCAGCAGCCCCGAGACAGGGTCCCCAAACACAGATACGCAGTATTTT. Based on the CDR3 plus reference TRBV9 and TRBJ2-3, the full variable domain is DSGVTQTPKHLITATGQRVTLRCSPRSGDLSVYWYQQSLDQGLQFLIQYYNGEERAKGNILERFSAQQFPDLHSELNLSSLELGDSALYFCASSPETGSPNTDTQYFGPGTRLTVL.

V is TRBV2 and J is TRBJ2-1, with TRBD1 matching over 7 bases. CDR1 SNHLY and CDR2 FYNNEI come from the germline V gene. Trimming cost V 6 bases and J 2 bases; bases outside gene matches: 13. This CDR3 region has 17 residues. The chain's CDR3 is CASSLQMGQSPYNEQFF. The CDR3 DNA sequence: TGTGCCAGCAGCCTTCAAATGGGACAGTCCCCCTACAATGAGCAGTTCTTC.

The V gene is TRBV4-3, the J gene TRBJ2-2; weak D call: TRBD2 (6 bases). This CDR3 region has 15 residues. CDR1 LGHNA and CDR2 YSLEER come from the germline V gene. Trimming took off 0 bases at V and 4 bases at J, with 9 bases between the two ends. The CDR3 loop is CASSQDWRGTGELFF. The CDR3 DNA follows: TGCGCCAGCAGCCAAGATTGGCGGGGCACCGGGGAGCTGTTTTTT.

The V gene is TRBV13, the J gene TRBJ2-7; 8 nucleotides agree with TRBD1. CDR1 is PRHDT and CDR2 is FYEKMQ in the germline V gene (reference sequence). The CDR3 consists of 15 residues. Germline trimming cut 1 base from V and 6 bases from J; bases unmatched to any gene: 8. Written as DNA, the CDR3 is TGTGCCAGCAGCTTAGATGGACAGGGCGGTCTCGAGCAGTACTTC. This encodes CASSLDGQGGLEQYF.

This rearrangement joins TRBV9 to TRBJ2-1; 7 nucleotides line up with TRBD2. CDR3 size: 13 residues. Per germline, CDR1 SGDLS and CDR2 YYNGEE. V trimming: 7 bases; J trimming: 6 bases; junction bases outside the gene matches: 7. CDR3 loop: CASGRESGNEQFF. The CDR3 nucleotides are TGTGCCAGCGGGAGGGAGTCCGGCAATGAGCAGTTCTTC.

V and J are TRBV9 and TRBJ2-3; D is possibly TRBD2 (5 bases). The CDR3 length is 15 residues. CDR1 is SGDLS, CDR2 YYNGEE, per germline. V lost 0 bases, J lost 2 bases, and 10 bases lay in between. The CDR3 is CASSVEREYTDTQYF. The CDR3 nucleotides read TGTGCCAGCAGCGTAGAACGGGAATACACAGATACGCAGTATTTT.

The rearrangement uses TRBV4-3 and TRBJ1-1; tentatively, D is TRBD1 (5 bases). Looked up from germline, CDR1 is LGHNA and CDR2 is YSLEER. The CDR3 contains 15 residues. Trimming cost V 1 base and J 4 bases, with 13 bases left between them. The CDR3 loop is CASSQAPGQGTEAFF. The CDR3 DNA sequence: TGCGCCAGCAGCCAAGCTCCCGGTCAGGGCACTGAAGCTTTCTTT.

V usage is TRBV11-2 and J usage is TRBJ1-6, with D possibly matching TRBD1 (6 bases). The V end was cut by 1 base, the J end by 7 bases, with 14 bases between. The CDR3 spans 16 residues. Germline V gene data show CDR1 as SGHAT and CDR2 as FQNNGV. CDR3 sequence reads: CASSLAGGGSNSPLHF. CDR3 coding DNA: TGTGCCAGCAGCTTAGCCGGCGGGGGCTCGAATTCACCCCTCCACTTT. The full variable domain, with the rest looked up from reference TRBV11-2 and TRBJ1-6, is EAGVAQSPRYKIIEKRQSVAFWCNPISGHATLYWYQQILGQGPKLLIQFQNNGVVDDSQLPKDRFSAERLKGVDSTLKIQPAKLEDSAVYLCASSLAGGGSNSPLHFGNGTRLTVT.

The chain employs TRBV29-1 and TRBJ1-4; 9 nucleotides line up with TRBD1. The V gene end was trimmed by 3 bases and the J gene end by 7 bases; junction bases not matched to a gene: 6. There are 14 residues in the CDR3. Per germline, CDR1 SQVTM and CDR2 ANQGSEA. The CDR3 sequence is CSVEPGQGSEKLFF. CDR3 DNA sequence: TGCAGCGTTGAGCCGGGACAGGGAAGTGAAAAACTGTTTTTT.

Only one count was recorded for this clone. V gene TRBV11-3 combines with J gene TRBJ1-1; 7 nucleotides line up with TRBD1. With V trimmed by 0 bases and J by 3 bases, 7 bases remained unmatched. Looked up from germline, CDR1 is SGHNT and CDR2 is YENEEA. The length of the CDR3 is 16 residues. The CDR3 loop is CASSLDREGADTEAFF. In DNA, the CDR3 is TGTGCCAGCAGCTTAGATCGAGAGGGGGCGGACACTGAAGCTTTCTTT.

This clone was seen only a few times. The gene calls are TRBV6-4 and TRBJ2-1; a possible D gene is TRBD1 (5 bases). Germline V gene lookup returns CDR1 MRHNA and CDR2 SNTAGT. CDR3 length equals 14 residues. V was clipped by 0 bases and J by 8 bases, with 11 bases between them. In DNA form, the CDR3 reads TGTGCCAGCAGTGACTCGGAGATAGGGGATGAGCAGTTCTTC. This gives the protein CASSDSEIGDEQFF.

The genes are TRBV5-5 and TRBJ1-2; 7 nucleotides agree with TRBD1. Per the germline V gene, CDR1 is SGHKS and CDR2 is YYEKEE (reference sequence). V was clipped by 4 bases and J by 4 bases; unmatched bases: 7. CDR3 size: 14 residues. The CDR3 here is CASSVPGQLYGYTF. CDR3 DNA: TGTGCCAGCAGCGTACCGGGACAGCTCTATGGCTACACCTTC.

This clone was detected only once. This chain links TRBV5-6 with TRBJ1-5; no clear D. The CDR3 covers 15 residues. V was pared by 2 bases and J by 5 bases, with 14 bases between. Germline lookup yields CDR1 SGHDT and CDR2 YYEEEE. The CDR3 nucleotides read TGTGCCAGCAGCTTATTTACGGACGGGGATCAGCCCCAGCATTTT. Amino acid sequence: CASSLFTDGDQPQHF.

By frequency in the sample, this clone is medium-sized. This chain joins TRBV6-5 and TRBJ2-7, with 9 bases fitting TRBD2. CDR3 size: 13 residues. V trimming: 5 bases; J trimming: 2 bases; junction bases outside the gene matches: 1. The germline gives CDR1 MNHEY, CDR2 SVGAGI. The CDR3 nucleotides are TGTGCCAGCAGTCTAGCGGGAACCTACGAGCAGTACTTC. Translation: CASSLAGTYEQYF.

This chain's CDR3 is CASSSGLQTGELFF. The CDR3 DNA reads as TGTGCCAGTAGTTCGGGACTTCAAACCGGGGAGCTGTTTTTT. J is TRBJ2-2 and V is TRBV19; possibly TRBD2 for D (6 bases). The germline V and J ends were trimmed by 5 bases and 5 bases, with 12 bases remaining between them. Germline V CDR1 and CDR2: LNHDA, SQIVND (reference sequence). This CDR3 is built from 14 residues.

The CDR3 here is CASSPRVGTNEKLFF. Written as DNA, the CDR3 is TGTGCCAGTAGTCCCCGGGTGGGAACTAATGAAAAACTGTTTTTT. V and J are TRBV19 and TRBJ1-4, with D unresolved. This CDR3 has 15 amino acids. V gave up 5 bases and J gave up 1 base, with 11 bases separating them. The germline gives CDR1 LNHDA, CDR2 SQIVND (reference sequence).